There are a few counts of the clone carrying this T cell receptor (beta chain). Germline V gene sequence: CDR1 SGDLS, CDR2 YYNGEE. The V and J ends lost 0 bases and 3 bases respectively, with 9 bases between them. The CDR3 loop spans 14 amino acids. These data originate in a study of T-cell memory formation after mild COVID-19. TCRdb passed the 5' RACE reads through MiXCR, listing each CDR3 protein once. The sample lists 170,000 or so distinct CDR3 sequences, around a fifth seen once, with 20% to 25% in the top ten. The sequence was obtained from an adult woman who had mild COVID-19 (a few samples of this study predate the infection). Cell type and time point are not known. V and J are TRBV9 and TRBJ1-1; no firm D call. Sequences were obtained from PBMCs or a T cell subset sorted from them (not recorded which). The chain's CDR3 is CASSVGSGYTEAFF. DNA for the CDR3: TGTGCCAGCAGCGTAGGTAGTGGGTACACTGAAGCTTTCTTT.